This T cell receptor (beta chain) is from a study of response to subunit inactivated influenza vaccine. Study results and caveats: Few new T cells, the authors suggested, are recruited by each seasonal influenza vaccination.

Remarks on this clonotype: Its antigen is as yet unknown.

TCRdb itself ran the RT-PCR reads through MiXCR, one entry per CDR3 protein. In the table there are about 650,000 distinct CDR3 sequences, about 14% of which are singletons. Trimming took off 6 bases at V and 7 bases at J, with 16 bases between the two ends. Germline V gene data show CDR1 as LGHDT and CDR2 as YNNKEL (reference sequence). The CDR3 is 14 amino acids. This TCR was recovered from a man aged 50 to 59 who received an inactivated influenza vaccine. Source: PBMCs from blood, taken roughly 2 weeks before vaccination. This sequence joins TRBV3-1 and TRBJ1-5, with a tentative D call TRBD1 (5 bases). This CDR3 reads CASRQSGTGQPQHF. CDR3 nucleotides: TGTGCCAGCAGGCAAAGTGGGACGGGGCAGCCCCAGCATTTT.